Each of the 28 T cell receptor beta chains below was sequenced from the same sample in a study of CD8+ T cells in alopecia areata. Sequencing templates came from extracted RNA that was reverse transcribed into cDNA. Generated by immunoSEQ multiplex PCR, the TCRdb table keeps only in-frame clones and is missing some. The repertoire includes about 40,000 clones, just under 95% of them detected once, and under 20% sits in the top ten. Documented treatment: oral pan-JAK inhibitor, 5-10 mg twice daily. This sample comprised CD8+ T cells sorted from blood, obtained at week 24, from a patient treated with tofacitinib. These receptors were taken from a human donor with alopecia areata.

The chain couples TRBV19 to TRBJ2-7; the D is unclear. This CDR3 comprises 13 residues. The V gene lost 5 bases and the J gene lost 4 bases, with 12 bases spanning the gap. From germline, CDR1 is LNHDA and CDR2 SQIVND (reference sequence). CDR3 DNA: TGTGCCAGTAGTCGGACGGTTCAGTACGAGCAGTACTTC. It is translated as CASSRTVQYEQYF.

This clone was counted between two and nine times. The chain couples TRBV27 to TRBJ2-7; D unclear. Trimming removed 4 bases at V and 2 bases at J, with 6 bases between. Per germline, CDR1 MNHEY and CDR2 SMNVEV (reference sequence). CDR3 length: 12 residues. CDR3 in amino acids: CASSSLTYEQYF. The CDR3, as DNA: TGTGCCAGCAGTTCCCTCACCTACGAGCAGTACTTC.

V is TRBV14 and J is TRBJ2-4; D possibly uses TRBD1 or TRBD2 (5 bases each). With 4 bases removed from V and 5 bases from J, the gap between germline ends came to 12 bases. The CDR3 consists of 14 residues. Germline CDR1 is SGHDN and CDR2 is FVKESK. CDR3: CASSPPGRENIQYF. CDR3 sequence (DNA): TGTGCCAGCAGCCCGCCGGGACGGGAAAACATTCAGTACTTC.

A note on this clone: The germline gene is not matched at one end of the junction; a read error may be the cause. The V and J genes are TRBV6-5 and TRBJ2-1; D unclear. This CDR3 is 8 amino acids long. Germline V gene sequence: CDR1 MNHEY, CDR2 SVGAGI. This CDR3 is CLVGEQFF. In DNA form, the CDR3 reads TGCCTAGTTGGTGAGCAGTTCTTC.

The gene calls are TRBV7-9 and TRBJ2-5; D unresolved. V lost 4 bases and J lost 4, with 10 bases in between. Germline CDR1 and CDR2: SEHNR and FQNEAQ (reference sequence). The CDR3 loop spans 13 amino acids. The CDR3 nucleotides read TGTGCCAGCAGCTATGCACTGACAGAGACCCAGTACTTC. Translating gives CASSYALTETQYF. Variable domain in full (rest from reference TRBV7-9 and TRBJ2-5): DTGVSQNPRHKITKRGQNVTFRCDPISEHNRLYWYRQTLGQGPEFLTYFQNEAQLEKSRLLSDRFSAERPKGSFSTLEIQRTEQGDSAMYLCASSYALTETQYFGPGTRLLVL.

This sequence joins TRBV7-8 and TRBJ2-7, with TRBD2 matching 7 bases. The V and J ends lost 5 bases and 4 bases, in that order; junction bases with no gene match: 14. The germline V gene has CDR1 SGHVS and CDR2 FQNEAQ. This CDR3 has 16 amino acids. CDR3 loop: CASSLSGGATTYEQYF. In DNA, the CDR3 is TGTGCCAGCAGCCTATCGGGGGGTGCGACAACATACGAGCAGTACTTC.

This chain links TRBV6-5 with TRBJ2-5; no reliable D call. V dropped 4 bases and J dropped 2 bases, with 5 bases sitting between them. The CDR3 totals 12 residues. From germline, CDR1 is MNHEY and CDR2 SVGAGI. CDR3 loop: CASSLGQETQYF. The CDR3 region has the DNA TGTGCCAGCAGTTTAGGACAAGAGACCCAGTACTTC.

The rearrangement joins TRBV13 to TRBJ1-4; no reliable D call. The CDR3 contains 15 residues. The germline V gene has CDR1 PRHDT and CDR2 FYEKMQ (reference sequence). The ends were cut back, 2 bases at V and 0 bases at J, with 7 bases in the middle. The DNA of the CDR3 is TGTGCCAGCAGCTTATTCAGTACAACTAATGAAAAACTGTTTTTT. This encodes CASSLFSTTNEKLFF.

The gene calls are TRBV4-2 and TRBJ2-3, with 7 bases identical to TRBD2. Germline CDR1 is LGHNA and CDR2 is YNFKEQ. Germline trimming cut 3 bases from V and 4 bases from J; bases unmatched to any gene: 4. The CDR3 length is 14 residues. CDR3 coding DNA: TGTGCCAGCAGCCAGGGAGGGGCGGCAGATACGCAGTATTTT. Protein: CASSQGGAADTQYF.

A single count supports this clone. V usage is TRBV27 and J usage is TRBJ2-1; possibly TRBD1 or TRBD2 for D (5 bases each). V was trimmed by 5 bases and J by 6 bases, leaving 11 bases between them. Germline V gene sequence: CDR1 MNHEY, CDR2 SMNVEV (reference sequence). The CDR3 sequence is 13 residues long. The chain's CDR3 is CASSLIGANEQFF. Written as DNA, the CDR3 is TGTGCCAGCAGTCTGATCGGGGCCAATGAGCAGTTCTTC.

The chain recombines TRBV30 with TRBJ2-2, with 8 nucleotides matching TRBD1. With V trimmed by 0 bases and J by 1 base, 1 base remained unmatched. The germline V gene encodes CDR1 GTSNPN and CDR2 SVGIG (reference sequence). This CDR3 is 15 amino acids long. CDR3 DNA sequence: TGTGCCTGGAGTGTCGGACAGGGGAACACCGGGGAGCTGTTTTTT. Translating it yields CAWSVGQGNTGELFF.

V gene TRBV5-4 combines with J gene TRBJ2-3; 9 bases line up with TRBD2. V shed 4 bases and J 2 bases; nucleotides not matched to a gene: 8. This CDR3 has 16 amino acids. The V gene's germline CDR1 is SGHNT and CDR2 YYREEE (reference sequence). Here the CDR3 reads CASSVVAGAPTDTQYF. For the CDR3, the DNA is TGTGCCAGCAGCGTGGTAGCGGGGGCCCCCACAGATACGCAGTATTTT.

This chain connects TRBV5-1 to TRBJ2-1; 7 nucleotides match TRBD2. The CDR3 is 15 residues long. Germline lookup yields CDR1 SGHRS and CDR2 YFSETQ. The J segment lost 2 bases and the V segment lost 1 base, leaving 3 bases of the junction unmatched. CDR3 residues: CASSLTSATYNEQFF. The DNA for the CDR3 is TGCGCCAGCAGCTTGACTAGCGCTACCTACAATGAGCAGTTCTTC. Drawing the rest from reference TRBV5-1 and TRBJ2-1, the complete variable domain is KAGVTQTPRYLIKTRGQQVTLSCSPISGHRSVSWYQQTPGQGLQFLFEYFSETQRNKGNFPGRFSGRQFSNSRSEMNVSTLELGDSALYLCASSLTSATYNEQFFGPGTRLTVL.

The chain links TRBV28 to TRBJ2-7, with 8 bases that match TRBD2. The CDR3 is 13 amino acids. The germline V gene has CDR1 MDHEN and CDR2 SYDVKM. J gave up 3 bases and V 6 bases, and 4 bases lay outside the gene matches. The CDR3 here is CASSPRGGYEQYF. The CDR3 DNA reads as TGTGCCAGCAGCCCACGGGGGGGCTACGAGCAGTACTTC.

The chain joins TRBV7-2 to TRBJ2-3; D is perhaps TRBD2 (6 bases). V gave up 5 bases and J gave up 1 base, with 13 bases separating them. CDR3 length equals 15 residues. The germline CDR1 and CDR2 sequences are SGHTA and FQGNSA. CDR3: CASSGTAGGTDTQYF. CDR3 sequence (DNA): TGTGCCAGCAGCGGTACAGCGGGCGGCACAGATACGCAGTATTTT.

This clone was detected once. V usage is TRBV7-6 and J usage is TRBJ2-1; D unresolved. Germline V gives CDR1 SGHVS, CDR2 FNYEAQ. The CDR3 length is 15 residues. The ends were cut back, 5 bases at V and 0 bases at J, with 11 bases in the middle. The CDR3 bases are TGTGCCAGCAGCGTTGACCAGAGCTCCTACAATGAGCAGTTCTTC. Residues: CASSVDQSSYNEQFF. Full variable domain (missing parts from reference TRBV7-6 and TRBJ2-1): GAGVSQSPRYKVTKRGQDVALRCDPISGHVSLYWYRQALGQGPEFLTYFNYEAQQDKSGLPNDRFSAERPEGSISTLTIQRTEQRDSAMYRCASSVDQSSYNEQFFGPGTRLTVL.

This chain joins TRBV29-1 and TRBJ2-5; D possibly uses TRBD1 or TRBD2 (5 bases each). CDR3 size: 14 residues. V was shortened by 4 bases and J by 0 bases, with 12 bases between the two germline ends. Germline CDR1 is SQVTM and CDR2 is ANQGSEA. As DNA, the CDR3 is TGCAGCGTTGTAGGGACCGAGTACCAAGAGACCCAGTACTTC. It translates to CSVVGTEYQETQYF. The full variable domain, completed using reference TRBV29-1 and TRBJ2-5, is SAVISQKPSRDICQRGTSLTIQCQVDSQVTMMFWYRQQPGQSLTLIATANQGSEATYESGFVIDKFPISRPNLTFSTLTVSNMSPEDSSIYLCSVVGTEYQETQYFGPGTRLLVL.

This clone was counted a single time. V usage is TRBV4-2 and J usage is TRBJ2-3; D is unclear. Germline values: CDR1 LGHNA, CDR2 YNFKEQ. V lost 0 bases and J lost 0, with 7 bases in between. The CDR3 runs to 15 residues. CDR3 protein: CASSQDWKSTDTQYF. The CDR3 nucleotides read TGTGCCAGCAGCCAAGATTGGAAGAGCACAGATACGCAGTATTTT.

The chain employs TRBV29-1 and TRBJ2-1; D remains ambiguous. The CDR3 is 11 amino acids. V was shortened by 4 bases and J by 7 bases, with 8 bases between the two germline ends. Germline CDR1 SQVTM, CDR2 ANQGSEA. The CDR3 loop reads CSVGWGNEQFF. CDR3 coding DNA: TGCAGCGTTGGATGGGGTAATGAGCAGTTCTTC.

The chain carries TRBV7-9 and TRBJ2-7; 10 positions agree with TRBD1. This CDR3 contains 15 residues. Germline loops: CDR1 SEHNR, CDR2 FQNEAQ (reference sequence). The V segment lost 3 bases and the J segment 4 bases; nucleotides outside the gene matches: 6. This CDR3 is CASSFPGQGSYEQYF. The CDR3 DNA is TGTGCCAGCAGCTTTCCGGGACAGGGGAGTTACGAGCAGTACTTC.

This chain joins TRBV27 and TRBJ2-5, with D unresolved. The end of the DNA aligns better with TRBJ2-7, so the J call may be wrong. CDR3 size: 13 residues. Germline V gives CDR1 MNHEY, CDR2 SMNVEV (reference sequence). The CDR3 coding sequence is TGTGCCACCGGAGACATAGCCTCTTACGAGCAGTACTTC. Amino acid sequence: CATGDIASYEQYF.

The V gene is TRBV4-2, the J gene TRBJ2-7, with unresolved D. Trimming stripped 0 bases from V and 1 base from J, with 10 bases between. Germline loops: CDR1 LGHNA, CDR2 YNFKEQ. The CDR3 is 15 residues long. The CDR3 coding sequence is TGTGCCAGCAGCCAAGAGGCGGACGGTTCCTACGAGCAGTACTTC. This codes for CASSQEADGSYEQYF.

The chain carries TRBV11-2 and TRBJ1-5; D is uncertain. V was clipped by 5 bases and J by 7 bases, with 12 bases between them. The germline gives CDR1 SGHAT, CDR2 FQNNGV. This CDR3 is built from 13 residues. The CDR3 DNA follows: TGTGCCAGCAGCCCCATTTCCGGGCAGCCCCAGCATTTT. Translating gives CASSPISGQPQHF.

The chain couples TRBV27 to TRBJ2-7, with TRBD1 as a possible D gene (5 bases). V was shortened by 3 bases and J by 1 base, with 7 bases between the two germline ends. CDR3 size: 13 residues. Germline values: CDR1 MNHEY, CDR2 SMNVEV (reference sequence). The CDR3 sequence is CASSLTVSYEQYF. The CDR3 DNA reads as TGTGCCAGCAGTTTGACAGTGTCCTACGAGCAGTACTTC.

Details on this clone: Relative to the germline gene, one junction end is altered; a read error may explain this. This rearrangement joins TRBV5-6 to TRBJ1-1; D is possibly TRBD1 (6 bases). Germline V CDR1 and CDR2: SGHDT, YYEEEE. The CDR3 spans 16 residues. The chain's CDR3 is CANSLSEVGTNPGAFF. The CDR3 bases are TGTGCCAACAGCTTAAGCGAGGTAGGGACAAACCCCGGGGCTTTCTTT.

The chain couples TRBV7-8 to TRBJ1-4; D may be TRBD1 (5 bases). The CDR3 totals 16 residues. The germline V gene encodes CDR1 SGHVS and CDR2 FQNEAQ. The V and J ends lost 2 bases and 8 bases respectively, with 18 bases between them. The CDR3 DNA reads as TGTGCCAGCAGCTTACACTTGGACACAGGCCCCGAAAAACTGTTTTTT. This gives the protein CASSLHLDTGPEKLFF. Variable domain in full (rest from reference TRBV7-8 and TRBJ1-4): GAGVSQSPRYKVAKRGQDVALRCDPISGHVSLFWYQQALGQGPEFLTYFQNEAQLDKSGLPSDRFFAERPEGSVSTLKIQRTQQEDSAVYLCASSLHLDTGPEKLFFGSGTQLSVL.

This clone has a single count. The chain has TRBV10-3 and TRBJ2-1; TRBD2 matches 8 bases. V trimming: 3 bases; J trimming: 8 bases; junction bases outside the gene matches: 3. The CDR3 totals 13 residues. Germline assignment: CDR1 ENHRY and CDR2 SYGVKD. The CDR3 DNA sequence: TGTGCCATCAGTGATCCGGGGGGGGATGAGCAGTTCTTC. Amino acids: CAISDPGGDEQFF.

The CDR3 sequence: CASSLIPSYQETQYF. The DNA of the CDR3 is TGTGCCAGCAGCCTCATTCCTTCGTACCAAGAGACCCAGTACTTC. The chain joins TRBV4-2 to TRBJ2-5; the D is unclear. CDR3 length: 15 residues. Germline loops: CDR1 LGHNA, CDR2 YNFKEQ. Trimming shortened V by 4 bases and J by 0 bases, and 12 bases separated the two germline ends.